What follows are 30 T cell receptor beta chains derived from one specimen sequenced in a study of cytomegalovirus exposure and HLA in healthy donors. Produced via immunoSEQ multiplex PCR; TCRdb's table is partial and in-frame only. This sample yields roughly 180,000 clones, of which approximately 86% are seen a single time; 6% to 8% belongs to the top ten. Sequencing was done on a sample of PBMCs. The receptors come from a man aged 30 to 45 in good health and CMV-seropositive.

The chain uses TRBV6-5 and TRBJ2-5; maybe TRBD1 (6 bases). Germline V gives CDR1 MNHEY, CDR2 SVGAGI. The CDR3 extends over 15 amino acids. V was clipped by 0 bases and J by 7 bases, with 15 bases between them. The CDR3 DNA sequence: TGTGCCAGCAGTTACTCGGGAAGGGGGAGCGGGACCCAGTACTTC. It codes for CASSYSGRGSGTQYF.

As DNA, the CDR3 is TGTGCCAGCAGCTCCATAGCGGGAGGCTACAATGAGCAGTTCTTC. Residues: CASSSIAGGYNEQFF. The chain carries TRBV11-2 and TRBJ2-1, with 10 bases aligning to TRBD2. The CDR3 spans 15 residues. The trim removed 4 bases at V and 3 bases at J, leaving 3 bases unmatched. Germline V gene lookup returns CDR1 SGHAT and CDR2 FQNNGV. Combining the CDR3 with reference TRBV11-2 and TRBJ2-1 gives the whole variable domain EAGVAQSPRYKIIEKRQSVAFWCNPISGHATLYWYQQILGQGPKLLIQFQNNGVVDDSQLPKDRFSAERLKGVDSTLKIQPAKLEDSAVYLCASSSIAGGYNEQFFGPGTRLTVL.

This chain joins TRBV6-6 and TRBJ1-2, with TRBD1 matching over 8 bases. Trimming cost V 2 bases and J 4 bases; bases outside gene matches: 6. Germline CDR1 is MNHNY and CDR2 is SVGAGI (reference sequence). CDR3 size: 15 residues. The DNA for the CDR3 is TGTGCCAGCAGTTACAGGACAGGGAGAGGCTATGGCTACACCTTC. It specifies CASSYRTGRGYGYTF.

V usage is TRBV9 and J usage is TRBJ1-1, with D uncertain. Germline values: CDR1 SGDLS, CDR2 YYNGEE. The CDR3 spans 13 residues. Deletions cut 4 bases from V and 8 bases from J, with 15 bases between. CDR3 DNA sequence: TGTGCCAGCAGCTCCCCGGGAAGGGTGGAAGCTTTCTTT. Translating gives CASSSPGRVEAFF.

The chain uses TRBV11-3 and TRBJ2-7, with 7 bases aligning to TRBD1. The CDR3 covers 13 residues. Germline CDR1 SGHNT, CDR2 YENEEA. V lost 8 bases to trimming and J lost 2 bases; unmatched junction nucleotides: 6. The CDR3 reads CASASGTAYEQYF. The DNA for the CDR3 is TGTGCCAGCGCCTCCGGGACAGCCTACGAGCAGTACTTC. Together with reference TRBV11-3 and TRBJ2-7, the CDR3 gives the full variable domain: EAGVVQSPRYKIIEKKQPVAFWCNPISGHNTLYWYLQNLGQGPELLIRYENEEAVDDSQLPKDRFSAERLKGVDSTLKIQPAELGDSAVYLCASASGTAYEQYFGPGTRLTVT.

For the CDR3, the DNA is TGCGCCAGCAGCTCGGCTGGGGGACAAGGTTACTATGGCTACACCTTC. This sequence encodes CASSSAGGQGYYGYTF. V usage is TRBV5-1 and J usage is TRBJ1-2; TRBD1 might be the D (6 bases). There are 16 residues in the CDR3. With 3 bases removed from V and 3 bases from J, the gap between germline ends came to 18 bases. The V gene's germline CDR1 is SGHRS and CDR2 YFSETQ.

V is TRBV2 and J is TRBJ2-7; 9 bases align to TRBD2. Germline V gene sequence: CDR1 SNHLY, CDR2 FYNNEI. The CDR3 length is 15 residues. After removal of 7 bases from V and 5 bases from J, the junction contained 12 bases not matched to a gene. CDR3 DNA: TGTGCCAGCAATTTCAGGGCGGGGGGGCTGGACGAGCAGTACTTC. This codes for CASNFRAGGLDEQYF.

The chain carries TRBV6-5 and TRBJ2-7; a weak D match, TRBD2 (5 bases). The CDR3 sequence is 15 residues long. Trimming stripped 5 bases from V and 1 base from J, with 15 bases between. Germline CDR1 reads MNHEY; CDR2 reads SVGAGI. The CDR3 spells CASSSSWTVSYEQYF. The CDR3 DNA is TGTGCCAGCAGTAGCTCTTGGACTGTTTCCTACGAGCAGTACTTC.

The chain links TRBV11-3 to TRBJ1-2; TRBD1 aligns across 8 bases. Losses at the gene ends were 5 bases for V and 4 bases for J; bases not matched to a gene: 6. Germline CDR1 reads SGHNT; CDR2 reads YENEEA. CDR3 length: 14 residues. CDR3 region: CASSPRDRSYGYTF. The DNA for the CDR3 is TGTGCCAGCAGCCCCCGGGACAGGAGCTATGGCTACACCTTC.

CDR3 DNA: TGTGCCAGCAGCTCCGCCGGGACCCGCAATGAGCAGTTCTTC. Translated: CASSSAGTRNEQFF. The chain is built from TRBV7-3 and TRBJ2-1; D is tentatively TRBD1 or TRBD2 (5 bases each). This CDR3 contains 14 residues. The germline gives CDR1 SGHTA, CDR2 FQGTGA. Trimming took off 4 bases at V and 6 bases at J, with 13 bases between the two ends.

The chain joins TRBV16 to TRBJ1-2, with no clear D. Trimming took 3 bases from V and 4 from J, leaving 9 bases between them. The CDR3 has 13 residues. In germline, CDR1 is KGHSY, CDR2 FQNENV. The CDR3 nucleotides read TGTGCCAGCAGCCAGTCGGAGGTCTATGGCTACACCTTC. It encodes CASSQSEVYGYTF.

The CDR3, as DNA: TGTGCCAGCAGCGTAGGGGGGGAGGAGCAGTACTTC. Protein: CASSVGGEEQYF. The rearrangement joins TRBV9 to TRBJ2-7; tentative D call: TRBD2 (6 bases). Germline V CDR1 and CDR2: SGDLS, YYNGEE. This CDR3 spans 12 amino acids. Trimming pared 0 bases from V and 7 bases from J, leaving 8 bases between. The variable domain in full, completed from reference TRBV9 and TRBJ2-7, reads DSGVTQTPKHLITATGQRVTLRCSPRSGDLSVYWYQQSLDQGLQFLIQYYNGEERAKGNILERFSAQQFPDLHSELNLSSLELGDSALYFCASSVGGEEQYFGPGTRLTVT.

CDR3 in amino acids: CASSRTSASYEQYF. The CDR3 bases are TGTGCCAGCAGCAGGACTAGCGCCTCCTACGAGCAGTACTTC. V is TRBV5-4 and J is TRBJ2-7; 9 bases are shared with TRBD2. The CDR3 is 14 amino acids. V trimming: 4 bases; J trimming: 0 bases; junction bases outside the gene matches: 2. From germline, CDR1 is SGHNT and CDR2 YYREEE (reference sequence).

This sequence joins TRBV7-9 and TRBJ1-4; TRBD1 matches 9 bases. The V and J ends lost 6 bases and 7 bases, in that order; junction bases with no gene match: 9. This CDR3 is built from 15 residues. The V gene's germline CDR1 is SEHNR and CDR2 FQNEAQ (reference sequence). The CDR3 loop is CASSPPGTGFEKLFF. Written as DNA, the CDR3 is TGTGCCAGCAGTCCACCCGGGACAGGGTTTGAAAAACTGTTTTTT.

This sequence joins TRBV5-6 and TRBJ2-7; no firm D call. The V and J ends lost 2 bases and 2 bases respectively, with 11 bases between them. Per the germline V gene, CDR1 is SGHDT and CDR2 is YYEEEE. The CDR3 length is 14 residues. The CDR3 DNA is TGTGCCAGCAGCTTAGAAACTAACCCCTACGAGCAGTACTTC. This codes for CASSLETNPYEQYF.

The rearrangement uses TRBV2 and TRBJ2-5; D may be TRBD2 (6 bases). The CDR3 runs 13 residues. Germline V gene data show CDR1 as SNHLY and CDR2 as FYNNEI. Trimming shortened V by 8 bases and J by 3 bases, and 13 bases separated the two germline ends. The CDR3: CASWEDTEETQYF. The CDR3 region has the DNA TGTGCCAGCTGGGAGGACACCGAAGAGACCCAGTACTTC.

The rearrangement uses TRBV19 and TRBJ1-5; D is unresolved. CDR1 is LNHDA, CDR2 SQIVND, per germline (reference sequence). The V gene lost 5 bases and the J gene lost 2 bases, with 13 bases spanning the gap. The CDR3 has 15 amino acids. The CDR3 loop is CASSGDTYGNQPQHF. CDR3 DNA sequence: TGTGCCAGTAGTGGAGATACGTATGGCAATCAGCCCCAGCATTTT.

The table lists this clone with a few counts. The V and J genes are TRBV29-1 and TRBJ2-5; D may match TRBD1 or TRBD2 (5 bases each). The germline gives CDR1 SQVTM, CDR2 ANQGSEA. Trimming cost V 7 bases and J 2 bases, with 14 bases left between them. The CDR3 is 13 residues long. The CDR3 sequence is CSASGTSQETQYF. The CDR3, as DNA: TGCAGCGCCTCCGGGACGTCACAAGAGACCCAGTACTTC.

The chain employs TRBV11-2 and TRBJ2-7, with D uncertain. Germline V gives CDR1 SGHAT, CDR2 FQNNGV. This CDR3 region has 12 residues. The V gene lost 8 bases and the J gene lost 2 bases, with 10 bases spanning the gap. DNA for the CDR3: TGTGCCAGCCGTCTTCCCCCCTACGAGCAGTACTTC. Translated, it gives CASRLPPYEQYF. Using reference TRBV11-2 and TRBJ2-7 for the parts outside the CDR3, the full variable domain is EAGVAQSPRYKIIEKRQSVAFWCNPISGHATLYWYQQILGQGPKLLIQFQNNGVVDDSQLPKDRFSAERLKGVDSTLKIQPAKLEDSAVYLCASRLPPYEQYFGPGTRLTVT.

This clone was picked up a small number of times. The chain carries TRBV9 and TRBJ1-1; no clear D gene. The V end was cut by 3 bases, the J end by 5 bases, with 11 bases between. Germline lookup yields CDR1 SGDLS and CDR2 YYNGEE. The CDR3 has 13 amino acids. CDR3 amino acids: CASSGSSGTEAFF. The CDR3 coding sequence is TGTGCCAGCAGCGGAAGCTCCGGGACTGAAGCTTTCTTT.

The chain links TRBV11-2 to TRBJ2-3, with D maybe TRBD2 (5 bases). CDR1 is SGHAT and CDR2 is FQNNGV in the germline V gene. V shed 5 bases and J shed 4 bases, with 13 bases lying between them. The CDR3 runs 14 residues. The CDR3 here is CASSQLLGADTQYF. DNA of the CDR3: TGTGCCAGCAGCCAACTACTAGGCGCAGATACGCAGTATTTT.

This sequence joins TRBV29-1 and TRBJ1-2, with D tentatively TRBD1 (5 bases). This CDR3 spans 12 amino acids. The V gene's germline CDR1 is SQVTM and CDR2 ANQGSEA. V was shortened by 6 bases and J by 5 bases, with 13 bases between the two germline ends. The DNA of the CDR3 is TGCAGCGTGGATGACAGTTATTATGGCTACACCTTC. Translating it yields CSVDDSYYGYTF.

The rearrangement links TRBV7-2 to TRBJ1-1; perhaps TRBD1 as D (6 bases). Germline V lookup: CDR1 SGHTA, CDR2 FQGNSA. Trimming took 3 bases from V and 4 from J, leaving 9 bases between them. The CDR3 consists of 13 residues. The CDR3 spells CASSLQGSTEAFF. The CDR3 nucleotides are TGTGCCAGCAGCTTGCAGGGGAGCACTGAAGCTTTCTTT.

A word on this clone: The same CDR3 is also encoded by other DNA sequences in this sample. This rearrangement joins TRBV30 to TRBJ1-1; possibly TRBD1 for D (5 bases). Germline V CDR1 and CDR2: GTSNPN, SVGIG (reference sequence). The CDR3 loop spans 13 amino acids. V was cut by 0 bases and J by 1 base, with 6 bases left in between. CDR3 region: CAWSVQGNTEAFF. The CDR3 bases are TGTGCCTGGAGTGTTCAGGGGAACACTGAAGCTTTCTTT.

This chain uses TRBV5-1 with TRBJ2-7; weak D call: TRBD1 (7 bases). Trimming left V 4 bases short and J 4 bases short, with 15 bases between. Germline V gene data show CDR1 as SGHRS and CDR2 as YFSETQ. The CDR3 sequence is 14 residues long. The CDR3 spells CASSRETGRYEQYF. Here the CDR3 DNA reads TGCGCCAGCAGCAGAGAGACAGGGAGGTACGAGCAGTACTTC.

Points on this clone: In the same sample, other DNA sequences code for this CDR3. This rearrangement joins TRBV28 to TRBJ1-2; TRBD1 matches 8 bases. The junction had 1 base not matched to a gene; V was cut back by 6 bases and J by 4 bases. Germline CDR1 and CDR2: MDHEN and SYDVKM. The CDR3 loop spans 12 amino acids. CDR3 sequence reads: CASRTGGYGYTF. Written as DNA, the CDR3 is TGTGCCAGCAGAACAGGGGGCTATGGCTACACCTTC.

The rearrangement uses TRBV10-1 and TRBJ2-7, with TRBD1 identical over 7 bases. The trim removed 8 bases at V and 6 bases at J, leaving 16 bases unmatched. This CDR3 has 15 amino acids. Germline CDR1 is WNHNN and CDR2 is SYGVQD (reference sequence). CDR3 amino acids: CASLTGDPPTGEQYF. CDR3 bases: TGCGCCAGCTTAACAGGGGATCCCCCTACGGGCGAGCAGTACTTC.

The chain joins TRBV5-1 to TRBJ2-5, with TRBD2 identical over 11 bases. The CDR3 runs 16 residues. CDR1 SGHRS and CDR2 YFSETQ come from the germline V gene. V gave up 0 bases and J gave up 1 base; unmatched junction bases: 2. The CDR3 sequence is CASSLGGTSGQETQYF. The CDR3 DNA reads as TGCGCCAGCAGCTTGGGGGGGACTAGCGGCCAAGAGACCCAGTACTTC.

The V gene is TRBV11-1, the J gene TRBJ2-7, with TRBD1 matching 9 bases. The CDR3 sequence is 14 residues long. Losses at the gene ends were 5 bases for V and 3 bases for J; bases not matched to a gene: 5. Germline loops: CDR1 SGHAT, CDR2 FQDESV (reference sequence). Here the CDR3 DNA reads TGTGCCAGCAGCCCTCGGGACAGGGTCTACGAGCAGTACTTC. Translating gives CASSPRDRVYEQYF.

This sequence joins TRBV4-1 and TRBJ1-5; TRBD1 aligns across 9 bases. The CDR3 covers 15 residues. Germline V gene data show CDR1 as MGHRA and CDR2 as YSYEKL. V lost 0 bases, J lost 7 bases, and 4 bases stayed unmatched. CDR3 sequence: CASSQEGQGGQPQHF. CDR3 in DNA: TGCGCCAGCAGCCAAGAGGGACAGGGAGGGCAGCCCCAGCATTTT.